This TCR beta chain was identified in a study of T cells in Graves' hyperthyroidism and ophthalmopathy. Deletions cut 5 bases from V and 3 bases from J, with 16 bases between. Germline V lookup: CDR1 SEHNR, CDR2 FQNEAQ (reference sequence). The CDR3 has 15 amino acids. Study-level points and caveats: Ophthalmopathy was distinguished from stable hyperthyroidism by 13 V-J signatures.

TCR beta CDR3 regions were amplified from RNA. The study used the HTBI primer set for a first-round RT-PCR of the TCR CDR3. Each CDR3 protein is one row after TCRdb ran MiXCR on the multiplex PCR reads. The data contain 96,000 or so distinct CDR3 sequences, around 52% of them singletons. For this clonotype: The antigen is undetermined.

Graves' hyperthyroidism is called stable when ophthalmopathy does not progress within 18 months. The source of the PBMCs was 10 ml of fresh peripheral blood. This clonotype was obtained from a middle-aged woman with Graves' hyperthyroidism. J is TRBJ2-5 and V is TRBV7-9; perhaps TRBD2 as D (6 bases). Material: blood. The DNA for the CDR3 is TGTGCCAGCAGCCTAGGAGGGCTGGGTAAAGAGACCCAGTACTTC. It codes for CASSLGGLGKETQYF.